This entry describes one TCR beta chain. Its specificity is not known. Sequencing was performed with immunoSEQ multiplex PCR; in TCRdb, only in-frame clones are kept and a portion is missing. Here the sample spans some 120,000 clones, around nine tenths being singletons. The data originate from a study of PD-1 blockade in mismatch repair-deficient tumors. Study background: Patients had around 11 mismatch repair-deficient cancer types, all previously treated and progressing.

Overall study results and limits: Tumor-resident clones, often absent from pretreatment blood, expanded after pembrolizumab and then contracted.

The CDR3 loop spans 14 amino acids. Between the trimmed V and J ends, which lost 4 bases and 4 bases, there was a span of 13 bases. The germline V gene has CDR1 SGHVS and CDR2 FQNEAQ. Every patient had mismatch repair deficiency by PCR or immunohistochemistry. The TCR-sequenced patients were a few responders to pembrolizumab. This clonotype was sampled from an adult with mismatch repair-deficient cancer. Sample: peripheral blood, taken 70 to 73 weeks after starting pembrolizumab. The chain employs TRBV7-8 and TRBJ1-2, with a weak D call TRBD1 (5 bases). CDR3 nucleotides: TGTGCCAGCAGCTCCGCAGGGTTGAGCTATGGCTACACCTTC. Protein: CASSSAGLSYGYTF.